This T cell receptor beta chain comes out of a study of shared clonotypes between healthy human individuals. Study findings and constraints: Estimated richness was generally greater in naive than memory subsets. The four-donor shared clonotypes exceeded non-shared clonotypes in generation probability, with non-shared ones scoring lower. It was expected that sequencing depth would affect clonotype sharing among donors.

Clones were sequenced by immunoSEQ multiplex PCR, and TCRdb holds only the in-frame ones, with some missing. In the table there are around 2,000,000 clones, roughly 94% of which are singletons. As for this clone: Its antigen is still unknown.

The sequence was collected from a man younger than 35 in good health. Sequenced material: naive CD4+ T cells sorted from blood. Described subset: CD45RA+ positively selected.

CDR3 in amino acids: CSVERYNEQYF. The CDR3 DNA follows: TGCAGCGTTGAACGGTACAACGAGCAGTACTTC. The chain is built from TRBV29-1 and TRBJ2-7; D call uncertain. CDR3 length equals 11 residues. The ends were cut back, 2 bases at V and 5 bases at J, with 7 bases in the middle. Germline V CDR1 and CDR2: SQVTM, ANQGSEA.